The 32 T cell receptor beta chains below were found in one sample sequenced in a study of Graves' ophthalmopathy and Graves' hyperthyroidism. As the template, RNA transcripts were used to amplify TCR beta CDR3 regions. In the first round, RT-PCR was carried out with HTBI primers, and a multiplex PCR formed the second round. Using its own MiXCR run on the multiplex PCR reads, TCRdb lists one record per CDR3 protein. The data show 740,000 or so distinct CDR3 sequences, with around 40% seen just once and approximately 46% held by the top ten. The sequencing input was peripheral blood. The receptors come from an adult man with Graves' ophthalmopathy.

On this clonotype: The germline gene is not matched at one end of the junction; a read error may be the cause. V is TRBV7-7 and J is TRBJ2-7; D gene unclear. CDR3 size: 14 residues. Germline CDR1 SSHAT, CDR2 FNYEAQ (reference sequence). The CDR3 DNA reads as TGTGCTAGCAGCATCTCTCGAATCGTGGGGGAGCAGTACTTC. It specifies CASSISRIVGEQYF.

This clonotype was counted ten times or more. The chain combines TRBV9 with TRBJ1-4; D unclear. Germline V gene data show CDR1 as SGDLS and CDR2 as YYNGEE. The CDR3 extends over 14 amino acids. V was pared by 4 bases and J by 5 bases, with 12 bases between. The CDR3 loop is CASSSLGPNEKLFF. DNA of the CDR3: TGTGCCAGCAGCTCCCTCGGGCCCAATGAAAAACTGTTTTTT.

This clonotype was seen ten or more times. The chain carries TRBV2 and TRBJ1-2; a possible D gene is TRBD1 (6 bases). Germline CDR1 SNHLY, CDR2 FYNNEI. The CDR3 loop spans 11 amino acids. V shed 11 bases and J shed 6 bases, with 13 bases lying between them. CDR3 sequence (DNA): TGTGCCCAGAAGAGGGGGGATGGCTACACCTTC. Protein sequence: CAQKRGDGYTF.

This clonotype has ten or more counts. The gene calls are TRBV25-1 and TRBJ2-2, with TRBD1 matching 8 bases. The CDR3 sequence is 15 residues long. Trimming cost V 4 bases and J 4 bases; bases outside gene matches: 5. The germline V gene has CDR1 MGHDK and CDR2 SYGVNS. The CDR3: CASSARQGFTGELFF. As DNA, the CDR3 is TGTGCCAGCAGTGCGCGACAGGGGTTCACCGGGGAGCTGTTTTTT.

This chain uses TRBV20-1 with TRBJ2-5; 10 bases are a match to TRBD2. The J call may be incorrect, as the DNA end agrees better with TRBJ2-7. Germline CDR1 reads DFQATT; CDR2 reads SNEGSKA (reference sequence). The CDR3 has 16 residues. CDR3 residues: CSARVLLAGEGYEQYF. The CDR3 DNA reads TGCAGTGCTAGAGTACTTCTAGCGGGAGAAGGCTACGAGCAGTACTTC.

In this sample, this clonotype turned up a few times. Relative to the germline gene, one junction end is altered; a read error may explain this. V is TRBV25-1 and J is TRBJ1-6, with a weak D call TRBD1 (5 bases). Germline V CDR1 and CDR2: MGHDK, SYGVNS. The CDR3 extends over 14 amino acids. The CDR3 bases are TGTGCCAGCAGTAACCTTGGGGCACGAAAACGACCCATCTTT. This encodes CASSNLGARKRPIF.

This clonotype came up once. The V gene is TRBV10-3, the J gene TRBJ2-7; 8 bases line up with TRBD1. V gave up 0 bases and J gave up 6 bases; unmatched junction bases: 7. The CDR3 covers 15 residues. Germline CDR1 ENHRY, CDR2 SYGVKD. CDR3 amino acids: CAISESGSGGSEQYF. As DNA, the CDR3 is TGTGCCATCAGTGAGTCGGGGTCAGGGGGCTCCGAGCAGTACTTC.

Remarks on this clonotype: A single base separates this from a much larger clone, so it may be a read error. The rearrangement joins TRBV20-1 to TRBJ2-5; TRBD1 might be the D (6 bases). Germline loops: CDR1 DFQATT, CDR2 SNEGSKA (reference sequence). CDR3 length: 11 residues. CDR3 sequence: CSAGKGETHYF. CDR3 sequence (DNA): TGCAGTGCTGGAAAGGGGGAGACCCATTACTTC.

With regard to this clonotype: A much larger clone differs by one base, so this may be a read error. The CDR3 here is CASSEPGRNEKLFF. In DNA form, the CDR3 reads TGTGCCAGCAGTGAACCGGGCCGCAATGAAAAACTGTTTTTT. This rearrangement joins TRBV10-3 to TRBJ1-4; D is ambiguous. The CDR3 sequence is 14 residues long. CDR1 and CDR2 (germline): ENHRY, SYGVKD.

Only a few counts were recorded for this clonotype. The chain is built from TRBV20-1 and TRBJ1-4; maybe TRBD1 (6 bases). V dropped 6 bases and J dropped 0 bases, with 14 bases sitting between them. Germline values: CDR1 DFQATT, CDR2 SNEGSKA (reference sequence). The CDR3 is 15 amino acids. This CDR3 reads CSASRTVATNEKLFF. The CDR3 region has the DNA TGCAGTGCCTCAAGGACAGTTGCAACTAATGAAAAACTGTTTTTT.

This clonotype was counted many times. CDR3 nucleotide sequence: TGTGCCATCAGATTGACAGGGAACACCGGGGAGCTGTTTTTT. This translates into CAIRLTGNTGELFF. The genes are TRBV10-3 and TRBJ2-2; D possibly corresponds to TRBD1 (6 bases). Germline-derived CDR1 and CDR2 are ENHRY and SYGVKD. The length of the CDR3 is 14 residues. The germline V and J ends were trimmed by 6 bases and 1 base, with 9 bases remaining between them.

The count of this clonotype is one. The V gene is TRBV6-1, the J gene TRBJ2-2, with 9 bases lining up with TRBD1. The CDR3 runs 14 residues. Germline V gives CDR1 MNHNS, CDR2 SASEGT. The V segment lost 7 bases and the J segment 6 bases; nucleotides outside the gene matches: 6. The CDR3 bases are TGTGCCAGCATCCTACAGGGGGCAGCCGGGGAGCTGTTTTTT. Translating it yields CASILQGAAGELFF.

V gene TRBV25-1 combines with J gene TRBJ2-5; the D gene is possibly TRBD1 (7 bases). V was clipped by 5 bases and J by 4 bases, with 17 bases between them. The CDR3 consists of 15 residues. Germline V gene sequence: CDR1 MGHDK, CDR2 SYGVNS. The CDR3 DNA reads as TGTGCCAGCAGTTTATCTCACCAGGGGGGAGAGACCCAGTACTTC. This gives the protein CASSLSHQGGETQYF.

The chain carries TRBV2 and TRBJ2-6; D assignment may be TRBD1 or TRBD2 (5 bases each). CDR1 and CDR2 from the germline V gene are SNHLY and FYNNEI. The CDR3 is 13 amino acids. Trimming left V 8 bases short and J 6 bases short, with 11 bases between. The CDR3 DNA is TGTGCCAGCCGGGGCTGGGTGGCCAACGTCCTGACTTTC. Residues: CASRGWVANVLTF.

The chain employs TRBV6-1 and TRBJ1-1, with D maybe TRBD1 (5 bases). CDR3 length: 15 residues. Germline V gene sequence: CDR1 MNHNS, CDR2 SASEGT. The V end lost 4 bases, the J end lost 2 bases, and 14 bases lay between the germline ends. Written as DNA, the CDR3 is TGTGCCAGCAGTGTAACATGGGACCTTAACACTGAAGCTTTCTTT. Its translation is CASSVTWDLNTEAFF.

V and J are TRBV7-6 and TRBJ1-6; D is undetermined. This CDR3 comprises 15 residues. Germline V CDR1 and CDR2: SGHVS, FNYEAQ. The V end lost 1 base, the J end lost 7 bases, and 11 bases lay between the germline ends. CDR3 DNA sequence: TGTGCCAGCAGCTTAGTCACCGGTTCGAATTCACCCCTCCACTTT. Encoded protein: CASSLVTGSNSPLHF. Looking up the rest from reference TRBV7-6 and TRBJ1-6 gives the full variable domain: GAGVSQSPRYKVTKRGQDVALRCDPISGHVSLYWYRQALGQGPEFLTYFNYEAQQDKSGLPNDRFSAERPEGSISTLTIQRTEQRDSAMYRCASSLVTGSNSPLHFGNGTRLTVT.

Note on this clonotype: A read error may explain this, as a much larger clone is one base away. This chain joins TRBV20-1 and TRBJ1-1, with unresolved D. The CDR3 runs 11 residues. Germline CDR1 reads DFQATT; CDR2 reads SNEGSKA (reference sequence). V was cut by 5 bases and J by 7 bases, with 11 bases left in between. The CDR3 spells CSAVRVDEAFF. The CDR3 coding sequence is TGCAGTGCTGTGCGAGTTGATGAAGCTTTCTTT.

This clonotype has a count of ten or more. This chain's CDR3 is CSARGAGHNQPQHF. In nucleotides, the CDR3 is TGCAGTGCTAGAGGAGCAGGGCACAATCAGCCCCAGCATTTT. The V gene is TRBV20-1, the J gene TRBJ1-5; D possibly corresponds to TRBD1 (5 bases). The CDR3 has 14 residues. The V end was cut by 1 base, the J end by 3 bases, with 10 bases between. The germline V gene has CDR1 DFQATT and CDR2 SNEGSKA (reference sequence).

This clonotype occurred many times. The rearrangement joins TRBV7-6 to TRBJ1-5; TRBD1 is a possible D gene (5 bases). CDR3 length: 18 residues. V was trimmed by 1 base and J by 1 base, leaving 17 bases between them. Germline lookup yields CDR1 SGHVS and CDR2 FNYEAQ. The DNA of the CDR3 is TGTGCCAGCAGCTTAGTCCCGCCCGGGGGTTTGAGCAATCAGCCCCAGCATTTT. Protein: CASSLVPPGGLSNQPQHF.

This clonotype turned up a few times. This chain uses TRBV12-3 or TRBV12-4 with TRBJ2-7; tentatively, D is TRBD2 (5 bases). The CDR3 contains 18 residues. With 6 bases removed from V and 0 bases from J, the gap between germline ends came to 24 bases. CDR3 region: CASSDRFRAGLTSYEQYF. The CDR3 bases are TGTGCCAGCAGCGATCGATTCCGGGCGGGCTTAACCTCCTACGAGCAGTACTTC.

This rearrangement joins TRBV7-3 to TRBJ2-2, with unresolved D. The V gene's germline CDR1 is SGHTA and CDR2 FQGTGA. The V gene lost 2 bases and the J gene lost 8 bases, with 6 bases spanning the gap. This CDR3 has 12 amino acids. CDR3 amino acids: CASSLSLGELFF. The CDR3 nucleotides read TGTGCCAGCAGCTTATCTCTGGGGGAGCTGTTTTTT.

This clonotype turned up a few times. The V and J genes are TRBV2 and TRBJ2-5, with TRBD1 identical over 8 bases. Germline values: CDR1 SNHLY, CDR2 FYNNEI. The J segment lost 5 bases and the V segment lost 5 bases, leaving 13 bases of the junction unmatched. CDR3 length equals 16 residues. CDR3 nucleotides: TGTGCCAGCAGTTACGGCGGACAGGGTGGAATGGAGACCCAGTACTTC. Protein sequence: CASSYGGQGGMETQYF. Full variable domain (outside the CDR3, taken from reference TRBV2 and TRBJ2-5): EPEVTQTPSHQVTQMGQEVILRCVPISNHLYFYWYRQILGQKVEFLVSFYNNEISEKSEIFDDQFSVERPDGSNFTLKIRSTKLEDSAMYFCASSYGGQGGMETQYFGPGTRLLVL.

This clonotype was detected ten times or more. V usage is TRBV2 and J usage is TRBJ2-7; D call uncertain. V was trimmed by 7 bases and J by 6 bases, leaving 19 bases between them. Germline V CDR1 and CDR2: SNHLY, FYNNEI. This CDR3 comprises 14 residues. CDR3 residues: CASIGVRYPSEQYF. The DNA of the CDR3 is TGTGCCAGCATTGGCGTCCGTTATCCATCCGAGCAGTACTTC.

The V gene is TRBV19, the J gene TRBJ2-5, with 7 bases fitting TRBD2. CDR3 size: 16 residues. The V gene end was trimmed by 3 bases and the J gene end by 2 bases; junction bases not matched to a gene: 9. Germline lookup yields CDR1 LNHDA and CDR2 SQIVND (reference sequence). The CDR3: CASSIGGSPRQETQYF. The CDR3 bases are TGTGCCAGTAGTATCGGGGGGAGCCCCCGTCAAGAGACCCAGTACTTC. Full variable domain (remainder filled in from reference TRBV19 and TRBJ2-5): DGGITQSPKYLFRKEGQNVTLSCEQNLNHDAMYWYRQDPGQGLRLIYYSQIVNDFQKGDIAEGYSVSREKKESFPLTVTSAQKNPTAFYLCASSIGGSPRQETQYFGPGTRLLVL.

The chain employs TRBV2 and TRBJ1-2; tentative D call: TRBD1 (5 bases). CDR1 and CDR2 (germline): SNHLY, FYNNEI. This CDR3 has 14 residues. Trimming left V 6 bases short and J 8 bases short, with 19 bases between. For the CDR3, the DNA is TGTGCCAGCAGGAGGGACGGCAGTGCAAGGGGCTACACCTTC. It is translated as CASRRDGSARGYTF.

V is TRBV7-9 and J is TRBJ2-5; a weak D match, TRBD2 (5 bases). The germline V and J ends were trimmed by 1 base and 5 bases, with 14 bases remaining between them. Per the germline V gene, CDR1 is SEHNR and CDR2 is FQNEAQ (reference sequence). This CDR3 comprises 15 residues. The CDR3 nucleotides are TGTGCCAGCAGCTTAGAGTGGGGAGAAGAGGAGACCCAGTACTTC. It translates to CASSLEWGEEETQYF.

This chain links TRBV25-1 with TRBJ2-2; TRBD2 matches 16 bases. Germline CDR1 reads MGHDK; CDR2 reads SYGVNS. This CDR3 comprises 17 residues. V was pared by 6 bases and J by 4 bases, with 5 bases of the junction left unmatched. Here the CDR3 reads CASSQGLAGGLTGELFF. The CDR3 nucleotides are TGTGCCAGCAGCCAGGGACTAGCGGGAGGGCTCACCGGGGAGCTGTTTTTT. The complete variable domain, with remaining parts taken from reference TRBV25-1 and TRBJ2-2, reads EADIYQTPRYLVIGTGKKITLECSQTMGHDKMYWYQQDPGMELHLIHYSYGVNSTEKGDLSSESTVSRIRTEHFPLTLESARPSHTSQYLCASSQGLAGGLTGELFFGEGSRLTVL.

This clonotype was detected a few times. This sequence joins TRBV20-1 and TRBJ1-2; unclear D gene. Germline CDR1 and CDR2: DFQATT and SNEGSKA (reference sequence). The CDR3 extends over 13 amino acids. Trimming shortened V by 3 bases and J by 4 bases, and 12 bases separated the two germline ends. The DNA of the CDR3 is TGCAGTGCTAGTGAGGACGGGGTCTATGGCTACACCTTC. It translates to CSASEDGVYGYTF.

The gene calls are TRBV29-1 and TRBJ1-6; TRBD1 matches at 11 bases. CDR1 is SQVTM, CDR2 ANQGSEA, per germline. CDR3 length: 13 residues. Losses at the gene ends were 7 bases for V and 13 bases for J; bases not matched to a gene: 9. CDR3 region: CSAARDRGFPLHF. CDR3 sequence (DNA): TGCAGCGCTGCCCGGGACAGGGGGTTTCCCCTCCACTTT.

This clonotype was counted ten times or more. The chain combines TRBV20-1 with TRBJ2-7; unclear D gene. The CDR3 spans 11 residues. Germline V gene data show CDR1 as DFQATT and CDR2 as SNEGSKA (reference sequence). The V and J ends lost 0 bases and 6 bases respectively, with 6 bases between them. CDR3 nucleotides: TGCAGTGCTAGAGATCTCCTCGAGCAGTACTTC. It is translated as CSARDLLEQYF.

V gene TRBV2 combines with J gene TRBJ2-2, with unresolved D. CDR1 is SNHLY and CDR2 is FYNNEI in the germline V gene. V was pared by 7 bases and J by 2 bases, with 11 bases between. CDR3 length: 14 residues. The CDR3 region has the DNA TGTGCCAGCACGTCAATAGAAAACACCGGGGAGCTGTTTTTT. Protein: CASTSIENTGELFF.

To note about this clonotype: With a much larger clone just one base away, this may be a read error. Here the CDR3 reads CSADGLAGRETQYF. The CDR3, as DNA: TGCAGTGCTGACGGACTAGCGGGACGAGAGACCCAGTACTTC. This chain connects TRBV20-1 to TRBJ2-5; 12 bases fit TRBD2. The CDR3 consists of 14 residues. The J segment lost 4 bases and the V segment lost 5 bases, leaving 5 bases of the junction unmatched. Per germline, CDR1 DFQATT and CDR2 SNEGSKA (reference sequence).